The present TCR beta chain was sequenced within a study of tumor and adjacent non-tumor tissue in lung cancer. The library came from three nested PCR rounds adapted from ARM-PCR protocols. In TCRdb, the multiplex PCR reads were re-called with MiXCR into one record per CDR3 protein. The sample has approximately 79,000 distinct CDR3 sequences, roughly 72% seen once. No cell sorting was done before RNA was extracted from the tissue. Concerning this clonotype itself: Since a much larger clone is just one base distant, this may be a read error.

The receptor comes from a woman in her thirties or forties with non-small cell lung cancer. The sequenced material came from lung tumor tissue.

The DNA of the CDR3 is TGCGCCAGCAGCAAGGGAGGAGAGACCCTGTACTTC. It yields the protein CASSKGGETLYF. This chain connects TRBV5-1 to TRBJ2-5, with D perhaps TRBD2 (6 bases). The germline V gene has CDR1 SGHRS and CDR2 YFSETQ. The CDR3 has 12 residues.